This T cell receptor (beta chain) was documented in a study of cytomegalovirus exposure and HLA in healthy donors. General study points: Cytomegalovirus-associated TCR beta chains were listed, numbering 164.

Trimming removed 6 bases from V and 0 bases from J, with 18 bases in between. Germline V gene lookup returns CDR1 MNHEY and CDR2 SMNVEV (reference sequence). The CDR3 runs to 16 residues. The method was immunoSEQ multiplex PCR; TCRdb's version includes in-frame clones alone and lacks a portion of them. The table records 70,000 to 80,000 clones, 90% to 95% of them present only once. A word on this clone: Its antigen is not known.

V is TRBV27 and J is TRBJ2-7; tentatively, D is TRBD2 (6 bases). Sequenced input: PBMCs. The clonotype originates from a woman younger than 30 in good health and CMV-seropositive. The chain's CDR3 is CASSRMGGDDSYEQYF. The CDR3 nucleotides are TGTGCCAGCAGCCGAATGGGCGGGGACGACTCCTACGAGCAGTACTTC.